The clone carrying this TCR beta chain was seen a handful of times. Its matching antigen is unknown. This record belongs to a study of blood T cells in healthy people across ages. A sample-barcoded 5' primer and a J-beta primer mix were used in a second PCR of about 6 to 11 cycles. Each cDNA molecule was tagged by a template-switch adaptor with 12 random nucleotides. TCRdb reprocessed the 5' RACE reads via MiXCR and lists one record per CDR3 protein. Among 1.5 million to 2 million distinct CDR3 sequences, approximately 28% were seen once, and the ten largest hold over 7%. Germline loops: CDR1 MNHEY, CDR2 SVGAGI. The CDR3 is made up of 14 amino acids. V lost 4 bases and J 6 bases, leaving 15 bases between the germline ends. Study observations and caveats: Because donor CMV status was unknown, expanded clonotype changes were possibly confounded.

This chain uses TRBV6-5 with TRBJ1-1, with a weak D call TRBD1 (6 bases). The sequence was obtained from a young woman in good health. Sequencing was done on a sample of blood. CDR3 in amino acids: CASSFRQGRPEAFF. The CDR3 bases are TGTGCCAGCAGTTTCCGCCAGGGGAGGCCTGAAGCTTTCTTT.